These 28 T cell receptor beta chains were all obtained from the same sample, sequenced in a study of blood T cell repertoires in COVID-19. Generated by immunoSEQ multiplex PCR, the TCRdb table keeps only in-frame clones and is missing some. The sample lists hundreds of thousands of clones, 85% to 90% seen once, with approximately 1.6% in the top ten. The specimen sequenced was PBMCs or T cells enriched from blood (not recorded which). The receptors come from a man in his forties or fifties who had recovered from COVID-19.

With regard to this clone: Other DNA sequences from this sample encode an identical CDR3 as well. This rearrangement joins TRBV2 to TRBJ1-5, with D possibly matching TRBD1 (5 bases). CDR3 size: 13 residues. V was trimmed by 4 bases and J by 2 bases, leaving 6 bases between them. Per the germline V gene, CDR1 is SNHLY and CDR2 is FYNNEI. The CDR3 is CASSAQGNQPQHF. DNA for the CDR3: TGTGCCAGCAGTGCACAGGGCAATCAGCCCCAGCATTTT.

The V and J genes are TRBV7-2 and TRBJ1-4; 11 nucleotides line up with TRBD1. With V trimmed by 5 bases and J by 6 bases, 2 bases remained unmatched. Per germline, CDR1 SGHTA and CDR2 FQGNSA. The length of the CDR3 is 14 residues. As DNA, the CDR3 is TGTGCCAGCAGCCGGGGACAGGGGGATGAAAAACTGTTTTTT. Encoded protein: CASSRGQGDEKLFF.

The chain combines TRBV6-5 with TRBJ1-4; TRBD1 might be the D (6 bases). Germline CDR1 MNHEY, CDR2 SVGAGI. V was pared by 6 bases and J by 5 bases, with 16 bases between. This CDR3 contains 15 residues. The CDR3 DNA sequence: TGTGCCAGCAGACACACGGGACAAGGAAATGAAAAACTGTTTTTT. Amino acid sequence: CASRHTGQGNEKLFF.

The chain recombines TRBV10-3 with TRBJ2-6, with TRBD1 matching over 7 bases. The CDR3 spans 18 residues. V dropped 10 bases and J dropped 1; count of bases not matched to a gene: 16. Germline V CDR1 and CDR2: ENHRY, SYGVKD. The CDR3 is CATKARTGVNSGANVLTF. For the CDR3, the DNA is TGTGCCACCAAGGCCAGGACAGGAGTTAATTCTGGGGCCAACGTCCTGACTTTC.

This clone is a singleton in its sample. The rearrangement joins TRBV3-1 (or the pseudogene TRBV3-2) to TRBJ2-3; no definite D call. The CDR3 runs to 14 residues. V was cut by 1 base and J by 2 bases, with 7 bases left in between. Per the germline V gene, CDR1 is LGHDT and CDR2 is YNNKEL (reference sequence). The CDR3 sequence: CASSQASLTDTQYF. The DNA of the CDR3 is TGTGCCAGCAGCCAAGCCTCCCTCACAGATACGCAGTATTTT.

This clone appeared once. V is TRBV27 and J is TRBJ1-6; possibly TRBD1 for D (5 bases). Deletions cut 5 bases from V and 4 bases from J, with 15 bases between. CDR3 size: 16 residues. Germline loops: CDR1 MNHEY, CDR2 SMNVEV (reference sequence). The CDR3 bases are TGTGCCAGCAGTCCTCAACCCCAGGGTTATAATTCACCCCTCCACTTT. Translation gives CASSPQPQGYNSPLHF.

This clone has just one count. The rearrangement joins TRBV18 to TRBJ1-2, with D hard to call. Trimming cost V 6 bases and J 4 bases, with 15 bases left between them. Germline CDR1 reads KGHSH; CDR2 reads LQKENI. The CDR3 totals 14 residues. CDR3 nucleotides: TGTGCCAGCTCCCCCCCGGGTTTGGTCTATGGCTACACCTTC. Amino acid sequence: CASSPPGLVYGYTF.

V is TRBV6-1 and J is TRBJ2-3; D is unclear. The length of the CDR3 is 12 residues. The V gene lost 3 bases and the J gene lost 2 bases, with 3 bases spanning the gap. Germline lookup yields CDR1 MNHNS and CDR2 SASEGT. CDR3 sequence: CASSEATDTQYF. Here the CDR3 DNA reads TGTGCCAGCAGTGAGGCCACAGATACGCAGTATTTT.

V and J are TRBV7-6 and TRBJ1-1, with D perhaps matching TRBD1 (5 bases). Trimming cost V 1 base and J 0 bases, with 12 bases left between them. This CDR3 has 16 residues. Germline V gene lookup returns CDR1 SGHVS and CDR2 FNYEAQ. The CDR3, as DNA: TGTGCCAGCAGCTTAGTTGCAGGGCCGATGAACACTGAAGCTTTCTTT. Encoded protein: CASSLVAGPMNTEAFF.

This clone was seen many times. DNA for the CDR3: TGTGCCAGCAGCCCTTACCTGGCGGGGGGGCAAGAGACCCAGTACTTC. This encodes CASSPYLAGGQETQYF. The chain has TRBV3-1 (or the pseudogene TRBV3-2) and TRBJ2-5; 9 nucleotides agree with TRBD2. The CDR3 is made up of 16 amino acids. CDR1 LGHDT and CDR2 YNNKEL come from the germline V gene (reference sequence). The trim removed 4 bases at V and 2 bases at J, leaving 8 bases unmatched.

The rearrangement links TRBV19 to TRBJ1-2, with a possible D match to TRBD1 (5 bases). Germline V gene data show CDR1 as LNHDA and CDR2 as SQIVND (reference sequence). V lost 0 bases, J lost 4 bases, and 9 bases lay in between. The CDR3 sequence is 14 residues long. CDR3 nucleotide sequence: TGTGCCAGTAGTATAGATGAACAGGTCTATGGCTACACCTTC. It encodes CASSIDEQVYGYTF.

V is TRBV24-1 and J is TRBJ2-2, with TRBD1 matching over 8 bases. Per germline, CDR1 KGHDR and CDR2 SFDVKD. The CDR3 totals 16 residues. The junction had 2 bases not matched to a gene; V was cut back by 2 bases and J by 1 base. The CDR3 region has the DNA TGTGCCACCAGTGATTCTGGACAGGGGAACACCGGGGAGCTGTTTTTT. Translating it yields CATSDSGQGNTGELFF.

The chain uses TRBV4-2 and TRBJ2-7; 10 nucleotides match TRBD2. CDR3 length: 18 amino acids. Trimming at V came to 0 bases and at J to 4 bases, leaving 12 bases not matched to a gene. The germline gives CDR1 LGHNA, CDR2 YNFKEQ. The CDR3 sequence: CASSQEPSGRVFGYEQYF. The CDR3 nucleotides read TGTGCCAGCAGCCAAGAGCCCAGCGGGAGGGTTTTTGGGTACGAGCAGTACTTC.

CDR3 sequence (DNA): TGTGCCAGCAGCCAAGATCAGGGAGGGAACACTGAAGCTTTCTTT. Translating it yields CASSQDQGGNTEAFF. V and J are TRBV14 and TRBJ1-1, with D tentatively TRBD1 (5 bases). Germline CDR1 is SGHDN and CDR2 is FVKESK. Deletions cut 0 bases from V and 1 base from J, with 9 bases between. This CDR3 has 15 residues.

The rearrangement joins TRBV7-9 to TRBJ1-2; D is possibly TRBD1 (5 bases). Germline V gene data show CDR1 as SEHNR and CDR2 as FQNEAQ (reference sequence). The V gene lost 4 bases and the J gene lost 6 bases, with 18 bases spanning the gap. The CDR3 covers 15 residues. The CDR3 protein is CASSSDGGSYNGYTF. The CDR3 nucleotides are TGTGCCAGCAGCTCCGACGGGGGGTCGTATAATGGCTACACCTTC.

In DNA form, the CDR3 reads TGCAGTGCTAGTGGACAGGGAGGCAATCAGCCCCAGCATTTT. Its translation is CSASGQGGNQPQHF. The rearrangement joins TRBV20-1 to TRBJ1-5, with 8 positions matching TRBD1. This CDR3 is built from 14 residues. Germline CDR1 reads DFQATT; CDR2 reads SNEGSKA (reference sequence). Trimming cost V 3 bases and J 2 bases; bases outside gene matches: 3.

The chain employs TRBV5-1 and TRBJ2-3, with 7 positions matching TRBD2. The CDR3 sequence is 15 residues long. Per germline, CDR1 SGHRS and CDR2 YFSETQ. V was pared by 2 bases and J by 3 bases, with 6 bases of the junction left unmatched. This CDR3 reads CASSFLGGRTDTQYF. As DNA, the CDR3 is TGCGCCAGCAGCTTTTTGGGGGGGAGGACAGATACGCAGTATTTT. The whole variable domain, remainder taken from reference TRBV5-1 and TRBJ2-3, is KAGVTQTPRYLIKTRGQQVTLSCSPISGHRSVSWYQQTPGQGLQFLFEYFSETQRNKGNFPGRFSGRQFSNSRSEMNVSTLELGDSALYLCASSFLGGRTDTQYFGPGTRLTVL.

V and J are TRBV7-2 and TRBJ2-5; 8 bases agree with TRBD2. V lost 3 bases and J lost 3; bases outside the gene matches: 9. The CDR3 runs to 16 residues. The germline CDR1 and CDR2 sequences are SGHTA and FQGNSA. The CDR3 DNA reads as TGTGCCAGCAGCTTTACGGGGGGGCCATTTAAAGAGACCCAGTACTTC. As protein: CASSFTGGPFKETQYF.

CDR3 sequence reads: CASSYESTGKQFF. The DNA for the CDR3 is TGTGCCAGCAGTTACGAATCGACAGGGAAGCAGTTCTTC. The genes are TRBV6-5 and TRBJ2-1; 7 nucleotides line up with TRBD1. With 2 bases clipped from V and 11 bases from J, the junction kept 6 bases outside the gene matches. Germline V gene sequence: CDR1 MNHEY, CDR2 SVGAGI. The CDR3 spans 13 residues.

V and J are TRBV27 and TRBJ1-1; 7 nucleotides align to TRBD1. Germline V lookup: CDR1 MNHEY, CDR2 SMNVEV (reference sequence). The length of the CDR3 is 14 residues. J was trimmed by 0 bases and V by 4 bases; bases with no gene match: 2. The CDR3 is CASSWTGLNTEAFF. The DNA of the CDR3 is TGTGCCAGCAGTTGGACAGGCTTGAACACTGAAGCTTTCTTT.

The V gene is TRBV3-1 (or the pseudogene TRBV3-2), the J gene TRBJ2-1; TRBD2 agrees at 11 bases. The CDR3 runs 16 residues. The V gene end was trimmed by 4 bases and the J gene end by 7 bases; junction bases not matched to a gene: 9. Germline CDR1 reads LGHDT; CDR2 reads YNNKEL (reference sequence). The chain's CDR3 is CASSLPLAGDRNEQFF. CDR3 sequence (DNA): TGTGCCAGCAGCCTCCCACTAGCGGGAGATAGGAATGAGCAGTTCTTC.

The table lists this clone with a few counts. The rearrangement uses TRBV10-3 and TRBJ2-7; D may be TRBD2 (6 bases). The CDR3 loop spans 15 amino acids. Per the germline V gene, CDR1 is ENHRY and CDR2 is SYGVKD. Trimming stripped 11 bases from V and 5 bases from J, with 25 bases between. CDR3 protein: CACHGAESGLDEQYF. In DNA form, the CDR3 reads TGTGCCTGCCATGGGGCCGAGAGCGGGTTAGACGAGCAGTACTTC.

The CDR3 DNA reads as TGTGCCAGCAGAACTCCGGGTAGCCCACACGAGCAGTACTTC. It yields the protein CASRTPGSPHEQYF. The rearrangement links TRBV6-5 to TRBJ2-7; D call uncertain. Between the trimmed V and J ends, which lost 6 bases and 5 bases, there was a span of 17 bases. Germline assignment: CDR1 MNHEY and CDR2 SVGAGI. CDR3 size: 14 residues.

The CDR3: CASSQEDTTGTGDYTDTQYF. CDR3 coding DNA: TGTGCCAGCAGTCAAGAAGACACAACCGGGACAGGGGATTACACAGATACGCAGTATTTT. This chain joins TRBV27 and TRBJ2-3; 10 bases are shared with TRBD1. CDR3 length: 20 amino acids. In germline, CDR1 is MNHEY, CDR2 SMNVEV (reference sequence). Unmatched junction bases numbered 19, after V lost 5 bases and J lost 2 bases.

This clone occurred once. The V gene is TRBV5-1, the J gene TRBJ1-6, with 10 bases fitting TRBD1. The V segment lost 3 bases and the J segment 6 bases; nucleotides outside the gene matches: 15. Germline CDR1 SGHRS, CDR2 YFSETQ. This CDR3 is built from 19 residues. The CDR3 here is CASSSLPDRGPGFNSPLHF. The CDR3 coding sequence is TGCGCCAGCAGCTCCCTACCCGACAGGGGGCCGGGATTTAATTCACCCCTCCACTTT.

This sequence joins TRBV30 and TRBJ2-1; 14 bases fit TRBD2. In germline, CDR1 is GTSNPN, CDR2 SVGIG (reference sequence). V lost 1 base to trimming and J lost 4 bases; unmatched junction nucleotides: 12. The CDR3 extends over 19 amino acids. CDR3 sequence reads: CAWSGIGTSGSSGYNEQFF. The CDR3 DNA reads TGTGCCTGGAGTGGGATCGGGACTAGCGGGAGTAGTGGGTACAATGAGCAGTTCTTC.

This chain joins TRBV7-2 and TRBJ2-7, with a weak D call TRBD1 (7 bases). V was pared by 5 bases and J by 0 bases, with 14 bases between. This CDR3 contains 15 residues. CDR1 is SGHTA, CDR2 FQGNSA, per germline. The CDR3 reads CASSTPGGGSYEQYF. For the CDR3, the DNA is TGTGCCAGCAGCACCCCAGGGGGAGGCTCCTACGAGCAGTACTTC.

The CDR3 DNA is TGTGCCAGCATTACAGGGGAATCAGGAAACACCATATATTTT. Translation: CASITGESGNTIYF. The chain joins TRBV6-5 to TRBJ1-3; TRBD1 agrees at 7 bases. V lost 7 bases to trimming and J lost 4 bases; unmatched junction nucleotides: 7. Germline CDR1 MNHEY, CDR2 SVGAGI. The CDR3 contains 14 residues.